This T cell receptor (beta chain) emerged from a study of blood T cell repertoires in COVID-19. Enrolled during active infection, Seattle patients were then followed longitudinally. Assay: immunoSEQ multiplex PCR; the TCRdb copy retains only in-frame clones and omits some. The sample has more than 90,000 clones, roughly 87% seen once; the top ten hold around 17%. The germline V gene encodes CDR1 SGHTA and CDR2 FQGNSA. There are 17 residues in the CDR3. V lost 1 base to trimming and J lost 2 bases; unmatched junction nucleotides: 6. The chain couples TRBV7-2 to TRBJ2-7, with 12 bases aligning to TRBD2. Sequencing was carried out using peripheral blood. The receptor was isolated from a woman aged 60 to 75 with COVID-19, enrolled during active disease. The CDR3 DNA is TGTGCCAGCAGCTTAGACCGGACTAGCGGGGCACCCTACGAGCAGTACTTC. This translates into CASSLDRTSGAPYEQYF.